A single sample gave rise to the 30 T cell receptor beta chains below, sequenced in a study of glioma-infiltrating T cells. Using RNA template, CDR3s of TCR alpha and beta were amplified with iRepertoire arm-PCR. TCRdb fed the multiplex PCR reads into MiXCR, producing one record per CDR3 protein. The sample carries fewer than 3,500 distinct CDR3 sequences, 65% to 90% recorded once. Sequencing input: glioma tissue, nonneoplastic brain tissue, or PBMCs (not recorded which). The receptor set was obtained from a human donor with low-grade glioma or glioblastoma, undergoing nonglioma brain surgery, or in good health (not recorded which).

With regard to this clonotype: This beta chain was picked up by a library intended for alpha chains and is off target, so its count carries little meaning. The CDR3 DNA is TGTGCCAGCAGCCGAAGCGGGGGGCTACAGTCTGCCGAAAACATTCAGTACTTC. Its protein product is CASSRSGGLQSAENIQYF. This chain connects TRBV7-9 to TRBJ2-4; 9 nucleotides match TRBD2. Trimming took 5 bases from V and 5 from J; bases not matched to a gene: 16. Germline CDR1 SEHNR, CDR2 FQNEAQ (reference sequence). The CDR3 has 18 residues.

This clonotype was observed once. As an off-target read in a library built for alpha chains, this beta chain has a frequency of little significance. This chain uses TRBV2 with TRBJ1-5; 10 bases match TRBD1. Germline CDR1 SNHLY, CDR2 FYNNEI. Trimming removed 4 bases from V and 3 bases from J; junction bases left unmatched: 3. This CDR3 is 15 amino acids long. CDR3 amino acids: CASSGQGAHNQPQHF. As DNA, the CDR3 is TGTGCCAGCAGTGGACAGGGGGCACACAATCAGCCCCAGCATTTT.

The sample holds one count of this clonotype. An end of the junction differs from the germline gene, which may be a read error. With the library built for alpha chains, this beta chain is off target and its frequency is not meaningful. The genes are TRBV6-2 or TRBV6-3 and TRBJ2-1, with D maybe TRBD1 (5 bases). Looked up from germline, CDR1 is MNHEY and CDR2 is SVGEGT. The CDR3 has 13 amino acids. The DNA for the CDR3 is TGTGCTAGCATTAGGACAAGGAACAATGAGCAGTTCTTC. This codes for CASIRTRNNEQFF.

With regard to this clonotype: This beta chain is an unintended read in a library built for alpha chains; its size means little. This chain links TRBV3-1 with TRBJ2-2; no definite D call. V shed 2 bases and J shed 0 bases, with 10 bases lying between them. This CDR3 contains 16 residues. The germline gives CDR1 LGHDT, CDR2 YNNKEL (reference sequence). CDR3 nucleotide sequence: TGTGCCAGCAGCCAATTTGCCGGGTCGAACACCGGGGAGCTGTTTTTT. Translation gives CASSQFAGSNTGELFF.

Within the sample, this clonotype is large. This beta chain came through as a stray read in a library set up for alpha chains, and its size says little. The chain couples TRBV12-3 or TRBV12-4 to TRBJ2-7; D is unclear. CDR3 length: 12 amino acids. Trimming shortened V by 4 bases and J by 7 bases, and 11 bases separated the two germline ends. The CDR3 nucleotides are TGTGCCAGCAGTTCCGCCGCTGGGGAGCAGTACTTC. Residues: CASSSAAGEQYF.

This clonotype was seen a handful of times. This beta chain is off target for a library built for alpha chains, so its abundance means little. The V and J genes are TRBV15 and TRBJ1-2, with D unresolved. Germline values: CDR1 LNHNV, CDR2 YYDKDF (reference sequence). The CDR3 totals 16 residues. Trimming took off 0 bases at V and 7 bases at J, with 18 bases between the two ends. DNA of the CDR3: TGTGCCACCAGCAGAGAGAGGTGGCAGTTCGGGCCTGGCTACACCTTC. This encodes CATSRERWQFGPGYTF.

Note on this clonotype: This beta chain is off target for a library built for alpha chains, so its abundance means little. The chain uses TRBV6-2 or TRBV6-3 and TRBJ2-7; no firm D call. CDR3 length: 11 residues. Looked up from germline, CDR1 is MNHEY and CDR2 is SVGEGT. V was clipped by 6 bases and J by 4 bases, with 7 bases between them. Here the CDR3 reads CASSYAYEQYF. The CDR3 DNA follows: TGTGCCAGCAGCTATGCTTACGAGCAGTACTTC.

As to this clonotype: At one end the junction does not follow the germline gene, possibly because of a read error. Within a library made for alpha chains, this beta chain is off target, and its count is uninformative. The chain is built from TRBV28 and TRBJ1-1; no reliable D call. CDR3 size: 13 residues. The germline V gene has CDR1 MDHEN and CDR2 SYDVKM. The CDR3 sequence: CASSFRLIAEAFF. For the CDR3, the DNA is TGCGCCAGCAGTTTTAGGTTAATAGCTGAAGCTTTCTTT.

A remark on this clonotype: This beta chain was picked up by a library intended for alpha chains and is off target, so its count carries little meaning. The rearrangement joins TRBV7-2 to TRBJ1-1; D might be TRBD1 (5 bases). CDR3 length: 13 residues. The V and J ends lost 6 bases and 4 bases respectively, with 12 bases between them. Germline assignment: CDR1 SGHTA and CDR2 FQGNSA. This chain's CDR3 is CASRTPGSTEAFF. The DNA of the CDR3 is TGTGCCAGCAGGACGCCAGGGAGCACTGAAGCTTTCTTT.

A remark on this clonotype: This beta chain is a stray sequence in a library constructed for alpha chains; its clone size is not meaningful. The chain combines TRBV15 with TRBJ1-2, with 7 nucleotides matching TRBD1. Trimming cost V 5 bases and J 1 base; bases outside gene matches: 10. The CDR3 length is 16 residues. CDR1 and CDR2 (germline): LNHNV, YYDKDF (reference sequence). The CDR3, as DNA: TGTGCCACCAGCCCAGGAACAGGGGTTAATAACTATGGCTACACCTTC. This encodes CATSPGTGVNNYGYTF.

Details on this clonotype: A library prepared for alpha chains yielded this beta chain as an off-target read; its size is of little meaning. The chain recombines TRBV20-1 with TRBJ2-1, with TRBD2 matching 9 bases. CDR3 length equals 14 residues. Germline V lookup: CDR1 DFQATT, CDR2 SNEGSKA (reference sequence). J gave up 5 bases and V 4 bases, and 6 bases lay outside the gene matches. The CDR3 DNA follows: TGCAGTGCTAATCGGCTAGCGGGGAACAATGAGCAGTTCTTC. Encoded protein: CSANRLAGNNEQFF.

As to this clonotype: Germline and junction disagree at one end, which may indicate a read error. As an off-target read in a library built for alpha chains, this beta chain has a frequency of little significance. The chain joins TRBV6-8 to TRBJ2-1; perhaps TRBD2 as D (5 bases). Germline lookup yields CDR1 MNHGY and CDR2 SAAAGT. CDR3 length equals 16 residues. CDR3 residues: CTSSPYSGSSYNEQFF. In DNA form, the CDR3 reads TGTACCAGCAGTCCGTACAGCGGATCGTCCTACAATGAGCAGTTCTTC.

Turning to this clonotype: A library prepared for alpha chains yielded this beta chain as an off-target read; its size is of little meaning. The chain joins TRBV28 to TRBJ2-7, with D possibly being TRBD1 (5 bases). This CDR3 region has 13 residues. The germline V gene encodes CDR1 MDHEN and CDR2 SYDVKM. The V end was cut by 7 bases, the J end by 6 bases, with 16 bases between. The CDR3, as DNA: TGTGCCAGCAACCCATTAGGGGTAGGCGAGCAGTACTTC. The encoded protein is CASNPLGVGEQYF.

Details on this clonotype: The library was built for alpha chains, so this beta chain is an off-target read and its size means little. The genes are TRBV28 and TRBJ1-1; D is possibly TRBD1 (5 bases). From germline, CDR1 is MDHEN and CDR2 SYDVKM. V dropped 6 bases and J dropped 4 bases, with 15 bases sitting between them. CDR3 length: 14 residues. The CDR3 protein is CASSLMGRGTEAFF. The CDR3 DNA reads TGTGCCAGCAGCTTAATGGGGCGGGGCACTGAAGCTTTCTTT.

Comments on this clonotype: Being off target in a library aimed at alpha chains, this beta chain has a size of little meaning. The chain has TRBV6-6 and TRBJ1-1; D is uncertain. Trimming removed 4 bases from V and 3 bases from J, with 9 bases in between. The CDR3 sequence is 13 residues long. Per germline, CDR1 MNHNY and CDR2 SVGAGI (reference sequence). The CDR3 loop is CASSLTRDTEAFF. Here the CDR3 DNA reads TGTGCCAGCAGTTTGACCCGGGACACTGAAGCTTTCTTT.

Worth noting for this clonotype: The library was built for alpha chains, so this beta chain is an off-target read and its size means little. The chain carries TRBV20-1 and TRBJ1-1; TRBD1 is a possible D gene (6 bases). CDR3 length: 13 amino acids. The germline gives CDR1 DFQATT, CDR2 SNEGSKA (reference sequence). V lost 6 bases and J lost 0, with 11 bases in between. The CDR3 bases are TGCAGTGCCCCGGGGGACATGAACACTGAAGCTTTCTTT. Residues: CSAPGDMNTEAFF.

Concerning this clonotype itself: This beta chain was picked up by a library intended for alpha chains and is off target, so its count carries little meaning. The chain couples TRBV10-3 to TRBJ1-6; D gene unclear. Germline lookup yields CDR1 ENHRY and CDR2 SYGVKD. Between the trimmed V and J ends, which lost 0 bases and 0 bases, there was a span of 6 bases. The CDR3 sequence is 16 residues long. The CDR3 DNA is TGTGCCATCAGTGAGTCGCTAAGCTCCTATAATTCACCCCTCCACTTT. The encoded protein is CAISESLSSYNSPLHF.

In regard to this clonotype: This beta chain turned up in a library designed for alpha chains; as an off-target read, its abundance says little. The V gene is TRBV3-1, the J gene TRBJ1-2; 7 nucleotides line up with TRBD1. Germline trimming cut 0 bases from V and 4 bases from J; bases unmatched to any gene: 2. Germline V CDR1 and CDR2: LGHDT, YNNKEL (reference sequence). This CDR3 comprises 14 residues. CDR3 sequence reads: CASSQEYRGYGYTF. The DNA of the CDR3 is TGTGCCAGCAGCCAAGAGTACAGGGGCTATGGCTACACCTTC. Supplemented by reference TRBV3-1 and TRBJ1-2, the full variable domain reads DTAVSQTPKYLVTQMGNDKSIKCEQNLGHDTMYWYKQDSKKFLKIMFSYNNKELIINETVPNRFSPKSPDKAHLNLHINSLELGDSAVYFCASSQEYRGYGYTFGSGTRLTVV.

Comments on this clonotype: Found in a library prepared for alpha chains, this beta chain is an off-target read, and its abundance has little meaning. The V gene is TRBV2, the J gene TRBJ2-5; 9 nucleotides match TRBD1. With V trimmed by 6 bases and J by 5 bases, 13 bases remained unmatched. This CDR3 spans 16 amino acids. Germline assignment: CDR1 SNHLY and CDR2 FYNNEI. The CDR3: CASSRDREEDNETQYF. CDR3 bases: TGTGCCAGCAGCCGGGACAGGGAAGAGGACAATGAGACCCAGTACTTC.

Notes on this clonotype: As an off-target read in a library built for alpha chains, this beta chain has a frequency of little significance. CDR3 sequence reads: CSASTVGVYGYTF. The CDR3 coding sequence is TGCAGTGCTAGTACGGTGGGGGTCTATGGCTACACCTTC. The chain uses TRBV20-1 and TRBJ1-2, with D possibly matching TRBD1 (5 bases). In germline, CDR1 is DFQATT, CDR2 SNEGSKA (reference sequence). Trimming shortened V by 3 bases and J by 4 bases, and 12 bases separated the two germline ends. This CDR3 spans 13 amino acids.

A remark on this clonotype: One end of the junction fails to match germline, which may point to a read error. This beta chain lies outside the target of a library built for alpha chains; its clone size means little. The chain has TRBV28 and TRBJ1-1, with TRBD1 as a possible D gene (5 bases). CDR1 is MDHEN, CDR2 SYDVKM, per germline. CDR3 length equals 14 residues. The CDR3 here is CASTPGLRNSEAFF. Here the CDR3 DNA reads TGTGCCAGCACCCCAGGGTTGAGGAACAGTGAAGCTTTCTTT. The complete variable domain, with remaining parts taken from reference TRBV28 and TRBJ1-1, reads DVKVTQSSRYLVKRTGEKVFLECVQDMDHENMFWYRQDPGLGLRLIYFSYDVKMKEKGDIPEGYSVSREKKERFSLILESASTNQTSMYLCASTPGLRNSEAFFGQGTRLTVV.

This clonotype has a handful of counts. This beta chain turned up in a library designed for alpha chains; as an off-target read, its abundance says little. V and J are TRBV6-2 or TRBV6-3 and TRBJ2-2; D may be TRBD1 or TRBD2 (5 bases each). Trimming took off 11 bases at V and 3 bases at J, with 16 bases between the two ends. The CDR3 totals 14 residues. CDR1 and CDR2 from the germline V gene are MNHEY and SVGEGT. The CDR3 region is CAVSRDGYTGELFF. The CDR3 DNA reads TGTGCCGTCAGCCGGGACGGTTACACCGGGGAGCTGTTTTTT.

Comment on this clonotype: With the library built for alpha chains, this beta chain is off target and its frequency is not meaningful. This chain's CDR3 is CASNPAGTRSFYEQFF. The CDR3 DNA sequence: TGTGCCAGCAATCCCGCCGGGACTAGAAGTTTTTACGAGCAGTTCTTC. The J gene is TRBJ2-1, the V gene TRBV6-6; 8 nucleotides match TRBD2. This CDR3 has 16 amino acids. Germline CDR1 MNHNY, CDR2 SVGAGI (reference sequence). V lost 7 bases to trimming and J lost 10 bases; unmatched junction nucleotides: 18.

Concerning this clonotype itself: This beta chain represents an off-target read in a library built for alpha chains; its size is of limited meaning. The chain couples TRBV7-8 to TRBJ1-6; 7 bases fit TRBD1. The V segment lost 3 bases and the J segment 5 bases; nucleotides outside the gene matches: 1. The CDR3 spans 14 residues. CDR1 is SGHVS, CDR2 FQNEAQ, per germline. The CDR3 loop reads CASSFGTDNSPLHF. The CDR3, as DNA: TGTGCCAGCAGCTTCGGGACAGATAATTCACCCCTCCACTTT. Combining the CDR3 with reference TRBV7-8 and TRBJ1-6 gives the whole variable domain GAGVSQSPRYKVAKRGQDVALRCDPISGHVSLFWYQQALGQGPEFLTYFQNEAQLDKSGLPSDRFFAERPEGSVSTLKIQRTQQEDSAVYLCASSFGTDNSPLHFGNGTRLTVT.

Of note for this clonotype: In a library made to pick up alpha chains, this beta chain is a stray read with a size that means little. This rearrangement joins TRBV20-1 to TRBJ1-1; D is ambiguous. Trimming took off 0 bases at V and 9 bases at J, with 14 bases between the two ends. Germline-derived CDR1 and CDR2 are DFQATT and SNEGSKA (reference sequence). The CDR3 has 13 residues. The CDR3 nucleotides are TGCAGTGCTAGAGATCAACAAGGCAGAAAAGCTTTCTTT. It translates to CSARDQQGRKAFF.

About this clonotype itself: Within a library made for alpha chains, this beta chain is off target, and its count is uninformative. The DNA for the CDR3 is TGTGCCAGCAGCTTAGCGGGATCCCCCTACGAGCAGTACTTC. Amino acid sequence: CASSLAGSPYEQYF. The chain is built from TRBV11-2 and TRBJ2-7; possibly TRBD2 for D (5 bases). Germline V lookup: CDR1 SGHAT, CDR2 FQNNGV. Trimming removed 1 base at V and 2 bases at J, with 9 bases between. The CDR3 has 14 residues.

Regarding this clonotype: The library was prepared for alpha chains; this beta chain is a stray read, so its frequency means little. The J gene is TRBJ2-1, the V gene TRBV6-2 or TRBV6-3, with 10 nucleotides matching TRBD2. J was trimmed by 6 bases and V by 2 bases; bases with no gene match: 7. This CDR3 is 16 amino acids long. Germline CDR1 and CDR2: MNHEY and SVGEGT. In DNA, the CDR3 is TGTGCCAGCAGTTACGGCTGGACTAGCGGATTCAATGAGCAGTTCTTC. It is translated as CASSYGWTSGFNEQFF.

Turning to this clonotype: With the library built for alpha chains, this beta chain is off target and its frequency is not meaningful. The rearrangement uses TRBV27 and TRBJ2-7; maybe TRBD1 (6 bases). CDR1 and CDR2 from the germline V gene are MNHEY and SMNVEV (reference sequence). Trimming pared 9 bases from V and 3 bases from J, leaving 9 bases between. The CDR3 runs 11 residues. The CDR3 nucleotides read TGTGCCAGTGGACAGTTCTACGAGCAGTACTTC. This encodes CASGQFYEQYF.

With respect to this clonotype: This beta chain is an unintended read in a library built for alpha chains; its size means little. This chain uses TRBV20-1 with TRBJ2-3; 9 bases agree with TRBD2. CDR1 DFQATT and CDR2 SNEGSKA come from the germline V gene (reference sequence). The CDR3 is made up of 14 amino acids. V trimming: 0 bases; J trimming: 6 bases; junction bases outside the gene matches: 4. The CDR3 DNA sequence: TGCAGTGCTAGAGATAGCGGGAGTACGGATACGCAGTATTTT. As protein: CSARDSGSTDTQYF.

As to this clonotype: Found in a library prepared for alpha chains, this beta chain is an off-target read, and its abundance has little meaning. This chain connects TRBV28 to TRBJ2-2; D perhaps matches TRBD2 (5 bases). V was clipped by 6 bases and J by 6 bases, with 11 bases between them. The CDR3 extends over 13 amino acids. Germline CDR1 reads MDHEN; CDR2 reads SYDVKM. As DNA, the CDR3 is TGTGCCAGCAGCCCACTAGGCTCCGGGGAGCTGTTTTTT. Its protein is CASSPLGSGELFF. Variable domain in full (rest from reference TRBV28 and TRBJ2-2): DVKVTQSSRYLVKRTGEKVFLECVQDMDHENMFWYRQDPGLGLRLIYFSYDVKMKEKGDIPEGYSVSREKKERFSLILESASTNQTSMYLCASSPLGSGELFFGEGSRLTVL.